Listed below are T cell receptor beta chains from one sample, sequenced in a study of CD8+CD57+ T cells in acquired aplastic anemia. Via MiXCR, TCRdb re-called the reads, giving one row per CDR3 protein. In the table there are roughly 81,000 distinct CDR3 sequences, under 50% of which are singletons. The sequenced sample was sorted CD4+, CD8+, or CD8+CD57+ T cells (not recorded which) from PBMCs. These receptors were collected from a human donor in good health, serving as a control. The CDR3 runs from the conserved cysteine through the conserved F or W. D genes are given only for firm matches. Where a row states a size, it is once, few, many or the class of an expanded clone; other rows omit it.

j_call v_call clone_size d_call cdr3_aa cdr3_nt
TRBJ2-5 TRBV19 few NA CASSSGWRQYF TGTGCCAGTAGTTCCGGCTGGCGACAGTACTTC
TRBJ1-1 TRBV24-1 many NA CATPGRENTEAFF TGTGCCACCCCGGGGAGAGAGAACACTGAAGCTTTCTTT
TRBJ1-1 TRBV7-9 many NA CASSPGANTEAFF TGTGCCAGCAGCCCTGGAGCGAACACTGAAGCTTTCTTT
TRBJ1-1 TRBV29-1 many TRBD1 CSGVQGATEAFF TGCAGCGGCGTACAGGGGGCCACTGAAGCTTTCTTT
TRBJ2-7 TRBV14 many NA CASNPGSYEQYF TGTGCCAGCAACCCAGGGTCCTACGAGCAGTACTTC
TRBJ1-1 TRBV20-1 NA NA CSASSLQGPNTEAFF TGCAGTGCTAGCTCCTTACAGGGCCCGAACACTGAAGCTTTCTTT
TRBJ2-3 TRBV29-1 once NA CSVEAPQSPTDTQYF TGCAGCGTTGAAGCCCCACAGTCCCCCACAGATACGCAGTATTTT
TRBJ2-7 TRBV7-9 NA NA CASSLSRAFGEQYF TGTGCCAGCAGCTTGTCCAGGGCTTTTGGGGAGCAGTACTTC
TRBJ2-7 TRBV25-1 few NA CASSEFVTDEQYF TGTGCCAGCAGTGAATTTGTGACAGACGAGCAGTACTTC
TRBJ1-1 TRBV20-1 once NA CSARDLGQWNTEAFF TGCAGTGCTAGAGACTTGGGACAATGGAACACTGAAGCTTTCTTT
TRBJ1-2 TRBV10-3 many NA CAISESRTAPYGYTF TGTGCCATCAGTGAGTCGAGAACAGCCCCCTATGGCTACACCTTC
TRBJ2-7 TRBV6-1 NA NA CASSVNFGGTALAYEQYF TGTGCCAGCAGTGTAAATTTTGGGGGGACAGCACTAGCCTACGAGCAGTACTTC
TRBJ1-2 TRBV10-3 few NA CAISAGAGLYGYTF TGTGCCATCAGTGCGGGGGCCGGATTGTATGGTTACACCTTC
TRBJ1-6 TRBV12-3/TRBV12-4 NA TRBD1 CASSRDSQNSPLHF TGTGCCAGCAGTCGGGACAGCCAAAATTCACCCCTCCACTTT
TRBJ1-2 TRBV29-1 NA NA CSSGGGGRTNYGYTF TGCAGCTCAGGTGGGGGCGGAAGGACTAACTATGGCTACACCTTC
TRBJ2-5 TRBV15 many TRBD2 CATSRSNSGEETQYF TGTGCCACCAGCAGATCTAATAGCGGGGAAGAGACCCAGTACTTC
TRBJ1-2 TRBV15 NA NA CATSRGADSGNTF TGTGCCACCAGCAGAGGGGCAGACTCTGGAAACACCTTC
TRBJ1-1 TRBV10-3 NA NA CASEGRGGTEAFF TGTGCCAGCGAAGGTAGGGGGGGTACTGAAGCTTTCTTT
TRBJ1-2 TRBV25-1 many NA CAVSEGGNGYTF TGTGCCGTCTCAGAGGGAGGGAATGGCTACACCTTC
TRBJ1-1 TRBV27 few NA CASSPGTQTREAFF TGTGCCAGCAGTCCCGGGACGCAAACCCGTGAAGCTTTCTTT
TRBJ1-6 TRBV27 NA NA CASGWEGRTWNSPLHF TGTGCCAGCGGGTGGGAAGGGAGAACGTGGAATTCACCCCTCCACTTT
TRBJ2-1 TRBV7-2 NA NA CASSLGGTEQFF TGTGCCAGCAGCTTAGGCGGGACAGAGCAGTTCTTC
TRBJ1-1 TRBV3-1 once NA CASSHPVTGKIEAFF TGTGCCAGCAGCCATCCCGTCACAGGGAAGATTGAAGCTTTCTTT
TRBJ2-1 TRBV10-1 NA NA CAGSYSGQEFF TGCGCCGGCAGTTACAGCGGACAAGAGTTCTTC
TRBJ2-7 TRBV7-6 NA NA CASSPGQSYEQRF TGTGCCAGCAGCCCCGGACAGTCCTACGAGCAGCGCTTC
TRBJ1-1 TRBV19 NA TRBD1 CASSIQGVAEAFF TGTGCCAGTAGTATACAGGGGGTCGCTGAAGCTTTCTTT
TRBJ2-6 TRBV4-3 NA NA CASSPGTGGANVLTF TGCGCCAGCAGCCCGGGGACGGGAGGGGCCAACGTCCTGACTTTC
TRBJ1-1 TRBV25-1 NA NA CASRSDSPNTEAFF TGTGCCAGCAGATCGGACAGCCCGAACACTGAAGCTTTCTTT
TRBJ2-2 TRBV9 once TRBD1 CASTKTGITGELFF TGTGCCAGCACCAAGACAGGGATCACCGGGGAGCTGTTTTTT
TRBJ2-7 TRBV29-1 once TRBD2 CSVGSGSRDEQYF TGCAGCGTAGGAAGCGGGAGTCGTGACGAGCAGTACTTC
TRBJ1-5 TRBV7-8 many NA CASSLMRRANQPQHF TGTGCCAGCAGCTTAATGCGGCGGGCCAATCAGCCCCAGCATTTT
TRBJ2-1 TRBV24-1 once NA CAVGSGAYNEQFF TGTGCCGTCGGCTCGGGGGCCTACAATGAGCAGTTCTTC
TRBJ2-7 TRBV7-9 NA TRBD2 CASGTSWAYEQYF TGTGCCAGCGGGACTAGCTGGGCCTACGAGCAGTACTTC
TRBJ1-6 TRBV25-1 few NA CASSRAGVGSPLHF TGTGCCAGCAGTAGGGCGGGGGTGGGATCACCCCTCCACTTT
TRBJ1-1 TRBV20-1 many TRBD1 CSARSDRGDTEAFF TGCAGTGCTAGGTCTGACAGGGGGGACACTGAAGCTTTCTTT
TRBJ1-2 TRBV12-3/TRBV12-4 many NA CASSSGPYGYTF TGTGCCAGCAGTTCCGGACCCTATGGCTACACCTTC
TRBJ2-7 TRBV25-1 NA NA CASSDVYEQYF TGTGCCAGCTCGGATGTCTACGAGCAGTACTTC
TRBJ1-1 TRBV6-5 many NA CASTNLMNTEAFF TGTGCCAGCACCAACCTCATGAACACTGAAGCTTTCTTT
TRBJ1-2 TRBV2 NA NA CASRATGDDGYTF TGTGCCAGCAGAGCCACAGGAGACGATGGCTACACCTTC
TRBJ2-7 TRBV14 many NA CASSPGPLHKPYEQYF TGTGCCAGCAGCCCCGGACCACTCCATAAACCCTACGAGCAGTACTTC
TRBJ1-2 TRBV11-2 many NA CASSLGGTLNYGYTF TGTGCCAGCAGCTTAGGGGGAACACTAAACTATGGCTACACCTTC
TRBJ2-7 TRBV27 few NA CASSFQRGEQYF TGTGCCAGCAGTTTCCAAAGAGGCGAGCAGTACTTC
TRBJ2-3 TRBV13 NA NA CASSPPWRRRTDTQYF TGTGCCAGCAGCCCCCCTTGGCGGAGACGCACAGATACGCAGTATTTT
TRBJ2-5 TRBV15 NA TRBD1 CATSRTGFQETQYF TGTGCCACCAGCAGGACAGGGTTCCAAGAGACCCAGTACTTC
TRBJ2-7 TRBV29-1 many TRBD1 CSVRTGSGEQYF TGCAGCGTGCGGACAGGGAGCGGTGAGCAGTACTTC
TRBJ1-1 TRBV6-1 few TRBD1 CASSDDWGQDNTEAFF TGTGCCAGCAGTGACGATTGGGGACAGGATAACACTGAAGCTTTCTTT
TRBJ2-3 TRBV11-2 NA TRBD2 CASSLIAGGRDTQYF TGTGCCAGCAGCTTAATAGCGGGGGGGCGGGATACGCAGTATTTT
TRBJ1-2 TRBV19 once NA CASTQRGANYGYTF TGTGCCAGTACTCAACGCGGGGCCAACTATGGCTACACCTTC
TRBJ2-7 TRBV29-1 few NA CSVAQGFDEQYF TGCAGCGTTGCCCAGGGGTTCGACGAGCAGTACTTC
TRBJ2-6 TRBV29-1 few NA CSARLGSGANVLTF TGCAGCGCTCGACTGGGCTCTGGGGCCAACGTCCTGACTTTC
TRBJ2-2 TRBV19 NA NA CASSARDAGELFF TGTGCCAGTAGTGCACGGGACGCCGGGGAGCTGTTTTTT
TRBJ1-6 TRBV6-2/TRBV6-3 NA NA CASSYGRGSDSPLHF TGTGCCAGCAGTTACGGGAGAGGGTCGGATTCACCCCTCCACTTT
TRBJ1-5 TRBV19 NA NA CASSIEVASPQPQHF TGTGCCAGTAGTATAGAGGTGGCATCGCCCCAGCCCCAGCATTTT
TRBJ2-5 TRBV6-1 few TRBD1 CASSPASGGQETQYF TGTGCCAGCAGCCCCGCCTCAGGGGGACAGGAGACCCAGTACTTC